In its sample, the clone carrying this T cell receptor beta chain is medium-sized. Germline CDR1 and CDR2: SGHDT and YYEEEE. The CDR3 loop spans 14 amino acids. V lost 2 bases to trimming and J lost 0 bases, with 9 bases between them. The method was immunoSEQ multiplex PCR; TCRdb's version includes in-frame clones alone and lacks a portion of them. Here the sample spans 13,000 or so clones, 65% to 80% being singletons. The data originate from a study of OX40 agonist ivuxolimab in advanced cancers. This chain connects TRBV5-6 to TRBJ2-7; TRBD1 might be the D (6 bases). This specimen consisted of CD4+ or CD8+ T cells sorted from blood, obtained in a trial of the OX40 agonist ivuxolimab. The source is an adult with an advanced solid tumor such as melanoma, head and neck, liver or kidney cancer. CDR3 residues: CASSLGQSSYEQYF. The CDR3 DNA sequence: TGTGCCAGCAGCTTAGGACAGTCCTCCTACGAGCAGTACTTC.